The rows below give T cell receptor beta chains drawn from one sample of a study of identical twins. Each CDR3 protein is one row after TCRdb ran MiXCR on the 5' RACE reads. Of 1.5 million or so distinct CDR3 sequences in the sample, roughly 35% were seen once. The sequencing input was cord blood. Source of these receptors: a newborn girl in good health. CDR3s include the opening cysteine and the closing phenylalanine or tryptophan. D genes are given only for firm matches. Size tells how often a clone was seen (once, few, many) or the class of an expanded clone, and some rows leave it out.

- TRBJ2-7 - TRBV20-1 TGCAGTGCTAGAGTCCCCGACTCTTCCTACGAGCAGTACTTC CSARVPDSSYEQYF
- TRBJ2-7 TRBD1 TRBV20-1 TGCAGTGCTAGAGCTAATAACAGGGGGCCCCCCGAGCAGTACTTC CSARANNRGPPEQYF
once TRBJ1-1 - TRBV2 TGTGCCAGCAGTGTCAGGGTCTGGTTGGTGAACACTGAAGCTTTCTTT CASSVRVWLVNTEAFF
few TRBJ1-2 - TRBV24-1 TGTGCCACCAGTGATTCGCGGGGTGCTGGCTACACCTTC CATSDSRGAGYTF
- TRBJ1-1 - TRBV12-3/TRBV12-4 TGTGCCAGCAGTTTAGCAGGGTATTTCACTGAAGCTTTCTTT CASSLAGYFTEAFF
few TRBJ2-2 TRBD1 TRBV27 TGTGCCAGCAGTAACAGGGGTACGACCACCGGGGAGCTGTTTTTT CASSNRGTTTGELFF
few TRBJ2-5 TRBD1 TRBV12-3/TRBV12-4 TGTGCCAGCAGTTTAGGACAGGGGTTGGAGACCCAGTACTTC CASSLGQGLETQYF
- TRBJ1-2 - TRBV7-9 TGTGCCAGCAGCTTCTCTTTGGTTGCCAGATCTAACTATGGCTACACCTTC CASSFSLVARSNYGYTF
- TRBJ2-5 - TRBV24-1 TGTGCCACCGGGACAATGACCTACAATGAGCAGTACTTC CATGTMTYNEQYF
few TRBJ2-3 - TRBV28 TGTGCCAGCAGGTTCGGGGAGCCAGATACGCAGTATTTT CASRFGEPDTQYF
few TRBJ2-5 - TRBV4-2 TGTGCCAGCAGCCAAGAGGTGGACCGGACAGCCCCTATGGAGCAGTACTTC CASSQEVDRTAPMEQYF
- TRBJ2-7 - TRBV18 TGTGCCAGCTCACCAACTCGGGGGCAGTACGAGCAGTACTTC CASSPTRGQYEQYF
- TRBJ2-3 - TRBV10-2 TGCGCCAGCAGTTCAGGATGGGTGTCTAGCCGTACAGATACGCAGTATTTT CASSSGWVSSRTDTQYF
- TRBJ1-2 - TRBV20-1 TGCAGTGCTAGACTCACAGGGCCCTATGGCTACACCTTC CSARLTGPYGYTF
- TRBJ2-5 TRBD1 TRBV24-1 TGTGCCACCAGTGATTTGGTACAGGGGACGACCTACGAGCGGTACTTC CATSDLVQGTTYERYF
- TRBJ1-6 - TRBV6-5 TGTGCCAGCAGTCCGGGACGGCGGAATTCACCCCTCCACTTT CASSPGRRNSPLHF
few TRBJ2-5 - TRBV10-2 TGCGCCAGCAGTGGACAAAACAGGGAAGAGACCCAGTACTTC CASSGQNREETQYF
once TRBJ1-2 - TRBV4-1 TGCGCCAGCAGCCAAGAACAGGGTAGTGGCTACACCTTC CASSQEQGSGYTF
- TRBJ1-4 TRBD1 TRBV6-5 TGTGCCAGCAGTCCTGACAGGGGGTTTGTCGTAAAACTGTTTTTT CASSPDRGFVVKLFF
- TRBJ2-7 TRBD2 TRBV28 TGTGCCAGCAGTCGCCTAAGAAGCGGGGGGTCCTACGAGCAGTACTTC CASSRLRSGGSYEQYF
once TRBJ2-1 TRBD1 TRBV6-6 TGTGCCAGCAGTTACTCTAGGACAGGGTCCTACGAGCAGTTCTTC CASSYSRTGSYEQFF
- TRBJ2-7 TRBD2 TRBV20-1 TGCAGTGCTAGAAATAGCGGGAGGCCCTTCCCCTACGAGCAGTACTTC CSARNSGRPFPYEQYF
- TRBJ2-3 TRBD1 TRBV11-2 TGTGCCAGCAGCTGGGGACAGGGGAGGTCAGATACGCAGTATTTT CASSWGQGRSDTQYF
- TRBJ1-2 - TRBV30 TGTGCCTGGGACAGAGACTTCTATGGCTACACCTTC CAWDRDFYGYTF
- TRBJ2-7 - TRBV6-1 TGTGCCAGCATCGCGGGACCCCTCTCCTACGAGCAGTACTTC CASIAGPLSYEQYF
few TRBJ2-3 TRBD2 TRBV5-1 TGCGCCAGCAGCCCAGGACTGACGGGAGGGCCTTCAGATACGCAGTATTTT CASSPGLTGGPSDTQYF
few TRBJ1-2 - TRBV3-1 TGTGCCAGCAGCCAGTGGGACAATGGCTACACCTTC CASSQWDNGYTF
many TRBJ2-5 - TRBV6-6 TGTGCCAGCAGTTCCAGGACTCAAGAGACCCAGTACTTC CASSSRTQETQYF
few TRBJ1-2 - TRBV29-1 TGCAGCGTTGAGGACACTAACTGTGGCTACACCTTC CSVEDTNCGYTF
- TRBJ2-7 - TRBV2 TGTGCCAGCAGTGAGGACCACCACCCTAGGGAGCAGTACTTC CASSEDHHPREQYF
- TRBJ2-1 - TRBV20-1 TGCAGTGCTAACAGGGGGGGCTCGTGGGATGAGCAGTTCTTC CSANRGGSWDEQFF
- TRBJ1-6 - TRBV4-1 TGCGCCAGCAGCCAAGAGGCAGGAAAGAGGTATAATTCACCCCTCCACTTT CASSQEAGKRYNSPLHF
- TRBJ2-1 TRBD2 TRBV28 TGTGCCAGCAGTTTACTAGCGGGAGGGCATCGGCACAATGAGCAGTTCTTC CASSLLAGGHRHNEQFF
- TRBJ2-1 - TRBV2 TGTGCCAGCACCCGGGACTCCCTTAATGAGCAGTTCTTC CASTRDSLNEQFF
many TRBJ1-2 TRBD1 TRBV6-1 TGTGCCAGCAGTGTAGACAGGGGAGGTTATGGCTACACCTTC CASSVDRGGYGYTF